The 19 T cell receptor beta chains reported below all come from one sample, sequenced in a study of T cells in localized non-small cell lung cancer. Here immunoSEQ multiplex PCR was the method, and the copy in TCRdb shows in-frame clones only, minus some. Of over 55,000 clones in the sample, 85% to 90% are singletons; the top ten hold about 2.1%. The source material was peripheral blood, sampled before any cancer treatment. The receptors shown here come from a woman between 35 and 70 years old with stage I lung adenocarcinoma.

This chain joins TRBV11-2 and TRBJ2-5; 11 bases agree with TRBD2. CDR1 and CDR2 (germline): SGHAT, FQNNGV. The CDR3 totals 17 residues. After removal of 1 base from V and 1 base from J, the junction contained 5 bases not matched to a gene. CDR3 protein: CASSLGLAGGLQETQYF. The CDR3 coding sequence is TGTGCCAGCAGCTTAGGGCTAGCGGGGGGCCTCCAAGAGACCCAGTACTTC.

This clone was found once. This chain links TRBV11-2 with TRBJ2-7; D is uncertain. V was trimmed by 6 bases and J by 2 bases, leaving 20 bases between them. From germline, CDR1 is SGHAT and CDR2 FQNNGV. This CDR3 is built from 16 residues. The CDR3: CASRKLSALGTYEQYF. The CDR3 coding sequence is TGTGCCAGCAGAAAATTGTCGGCGCTAGGGACCTACGAGCAGTACTTC. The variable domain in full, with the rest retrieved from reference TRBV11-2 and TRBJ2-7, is EAGVAQSPRYKIIEKRQSVAFWCNPISGHATLYWYQQILGQGPKLLIQFQNNGVVDDSQLPKDRFSAERLKGVDSTLKIQPAKLEDSAVYLCASRKLSALGTYEQYFGPGTRLTVT.

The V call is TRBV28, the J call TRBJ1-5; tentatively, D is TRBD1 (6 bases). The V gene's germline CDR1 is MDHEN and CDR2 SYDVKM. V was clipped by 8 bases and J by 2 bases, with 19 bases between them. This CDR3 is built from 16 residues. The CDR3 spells CASSSSGAAGNQPQHF. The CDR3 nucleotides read TGTGCCAGCTCCTCATCAGGGGCCGCGGGCAATCAGCCCCAGCATTTT. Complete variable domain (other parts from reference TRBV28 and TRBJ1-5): DVKVTQSSRYLVKRTGEKVFLECVQDMDHENMFWYRQDPGLGLRLIYFSYDVKMKEKGDIPEGYSVSREKKERFSLILESASTNQTSMYLCASSSSGAAGNQPQHFGDGTRLSIL.

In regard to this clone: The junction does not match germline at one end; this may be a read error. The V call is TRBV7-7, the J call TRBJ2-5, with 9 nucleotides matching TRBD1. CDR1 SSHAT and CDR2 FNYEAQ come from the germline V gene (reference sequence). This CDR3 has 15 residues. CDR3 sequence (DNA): TGTGCTAGCAGCCCCCTAGGGGACAGGGCAGAGACCCAGTACTTC. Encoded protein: CASSPLGDRAETQYF.

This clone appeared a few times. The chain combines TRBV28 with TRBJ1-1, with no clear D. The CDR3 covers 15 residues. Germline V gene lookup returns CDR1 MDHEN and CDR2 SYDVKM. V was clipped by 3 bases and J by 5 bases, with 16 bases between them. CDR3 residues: CASSLDLPSGTEAFF. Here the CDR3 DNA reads TGTGCCAGCAGTTTGGACCTTCCCAGCGGGACTGAAGCTTTCTTT.

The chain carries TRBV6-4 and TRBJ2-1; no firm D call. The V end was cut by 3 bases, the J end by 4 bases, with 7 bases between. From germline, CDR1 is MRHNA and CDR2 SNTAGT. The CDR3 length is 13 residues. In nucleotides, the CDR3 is TGTGCCAGCAGTGAGCAGGAGTACAATGAGCAGTTCTTC. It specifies CASSEQEYNEQFF.

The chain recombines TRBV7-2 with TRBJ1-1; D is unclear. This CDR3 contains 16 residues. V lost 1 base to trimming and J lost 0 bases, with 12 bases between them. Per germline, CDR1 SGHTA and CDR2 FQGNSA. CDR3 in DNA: TGTGCCAGCAGCTTAGACTCCCCCTTCATGAACACTGAAGCTTTCTTT. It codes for CASSLDSPFMNTEAFF.

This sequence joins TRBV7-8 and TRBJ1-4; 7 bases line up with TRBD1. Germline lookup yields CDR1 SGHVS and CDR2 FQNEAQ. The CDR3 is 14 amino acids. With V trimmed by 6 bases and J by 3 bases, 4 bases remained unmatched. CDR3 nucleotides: TGTGCCAGCAGGCTGGGGACAGCTAATGAAAAACTGTTTTTT. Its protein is CASRLGTANEKLFF.

The CDR3 region has the DNA TGTGCCACCAGCACCAGGTCGGGTAATGAAGCTTTCTTT. Residues: CATSTRSGNEAFF. This chain links TRBV15 with TRBJ1-1; no firm D call. CDR1 is LNHNV and CDR2 is YYDKDF in the germline V gene (reference sequence). Trimming took 4 bases from V and 7 from J, leaving 13 bases between them. This CDR3 contains 13 residues.

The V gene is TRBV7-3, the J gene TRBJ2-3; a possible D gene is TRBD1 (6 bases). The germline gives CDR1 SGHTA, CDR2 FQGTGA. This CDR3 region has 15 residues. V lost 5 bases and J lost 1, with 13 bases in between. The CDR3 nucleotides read TGTGCCAGCAGCAACCGAGGGGGAGGCACAGATACGCAGTATTTT. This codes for CASSNRGGGTDTQYF.

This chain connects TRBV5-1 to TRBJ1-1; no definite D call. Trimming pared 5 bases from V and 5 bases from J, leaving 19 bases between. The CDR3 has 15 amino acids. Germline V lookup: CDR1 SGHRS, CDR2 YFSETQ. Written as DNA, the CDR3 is TGCGCCAGCAGTGGAGTGGGAGTCAGAGGAACTGAAGCTTTCTTT. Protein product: CASSGVGVRGTEAFF.

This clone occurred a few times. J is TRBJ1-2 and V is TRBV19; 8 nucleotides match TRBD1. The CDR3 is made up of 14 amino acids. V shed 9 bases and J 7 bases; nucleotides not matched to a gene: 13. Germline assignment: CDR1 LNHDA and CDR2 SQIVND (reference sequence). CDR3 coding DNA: TGTGCCAGCCGACCGGGACAGGAGCAGGGTGGCTACACCTTC. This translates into CASRPGQEQGGYTF.

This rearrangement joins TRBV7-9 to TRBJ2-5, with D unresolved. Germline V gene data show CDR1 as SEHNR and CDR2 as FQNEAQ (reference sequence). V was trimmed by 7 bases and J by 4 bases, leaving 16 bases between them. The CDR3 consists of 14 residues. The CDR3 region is CASTLLGLLETQYF. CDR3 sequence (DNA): TGTGCCAGCACCCTTTTAGGTCTTTTAGAGACCCAGTACTTC.

The CDR3 coding sequence is TGTGCCAGCAGTAGCGAAAACACCATATATTTT. Translation: CASSSENTIYF. The chain links TRBV28 to TRBJ1-3, with D unresolved. The ends were cut back, 5 bases at V and 6 bases at J, with 5 bases in the middle. From germline, CDR1 is MDHEN and CDR2 SYDVKM. This CDR3 spans 11 amino acids.

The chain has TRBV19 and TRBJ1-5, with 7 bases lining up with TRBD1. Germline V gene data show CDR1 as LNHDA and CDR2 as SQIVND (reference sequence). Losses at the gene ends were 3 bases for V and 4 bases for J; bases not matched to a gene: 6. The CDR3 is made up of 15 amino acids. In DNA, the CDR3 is TGTGCCAGTAGTATCTTGGGACAGCCTAATCAGCCCCAGCATTTT. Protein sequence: CASSILGQPNQPQHF.

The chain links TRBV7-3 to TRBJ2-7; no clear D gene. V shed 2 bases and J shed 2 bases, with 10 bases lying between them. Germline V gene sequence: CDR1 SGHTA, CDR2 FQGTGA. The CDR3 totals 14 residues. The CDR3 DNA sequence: TGTGCCAGCAGCTTATATGTGGGCCCCTACGAGCAGTACTTC. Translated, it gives CASSLYVGPYEQYF.

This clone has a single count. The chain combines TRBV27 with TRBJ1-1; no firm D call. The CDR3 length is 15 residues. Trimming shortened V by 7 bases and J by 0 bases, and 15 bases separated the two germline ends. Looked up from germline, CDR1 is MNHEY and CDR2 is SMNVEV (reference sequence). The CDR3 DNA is TGTGCCAGCATTCCTCCCGGGAGGCTGAACACTGAAGCTTTCTTT. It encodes CASIPPGRLNTEAFF.

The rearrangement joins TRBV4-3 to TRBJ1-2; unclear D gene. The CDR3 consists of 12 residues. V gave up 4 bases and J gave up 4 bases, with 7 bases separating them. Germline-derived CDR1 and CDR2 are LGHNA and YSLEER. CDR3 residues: CASSPSGYGYTF. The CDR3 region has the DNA TGCGCCAGCAGCCCCTCGGGCTATGGCTACACCTTC.

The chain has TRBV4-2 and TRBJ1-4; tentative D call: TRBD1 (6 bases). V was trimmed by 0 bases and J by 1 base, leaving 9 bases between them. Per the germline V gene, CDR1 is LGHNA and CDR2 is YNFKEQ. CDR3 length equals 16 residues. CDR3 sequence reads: CASSQEEQGTNEKLFF. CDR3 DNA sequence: TGTGCCAGCAGCCAAGAGGAACAGGGAACTAATGAAAAACTGTTTTTT.